This T cell receptor beta chain was profiled in a study of CD8 T cells in ankylosing spondylitis. The authors made TCR beta libraries by quantitative 5'-RACE with molecular barcodes. TCRdb reprocessed the 5' RACE reads with MiXCR, giving one entry per CDR3 protein. The repertoire holds fewer than 550,000 distinct CDR3 sequences, with under 5.5% as singletons. There are a few counts of this clonotype. Its antigen remains unknown. Study-level findings and limits: Matched synovial fluid from ankylosing spondylitis patients was reported to be enriched for disease-linked clones. One TCR beta motif, made up of roughly 8 highly homologous variants, appeared characteristic of ankylosing spondylitis blood. Some motif variants were previously reported in reactive arthritis synovial fluid and blood. A CD8+ phenotype characterized the disease-linked clones, which were relatively rare in peripheral blood.

The CDR3 has 14 residues. V lost 5 bases to trimming and J lost 7 bases; unmatched junction nucleotides: 7. Germline lookup yields CDR1 LNHNV and CDR2 YYDKDF (reference sequence). V gene TRBV15 combines with J gene TRBJ1-4; 7 bases map to TRBD1. The sample consisted of blood, either unsorted or a sorted T cell fraction (not recorded which). This sequence originates from a male donor with ankylosing spondylitis. The CDR3 sequence is CATSVRQGGEKLFF. DNA for the CDR3: TGTGCCACCAGCGTTCGACAGGGAGGTGAAAAACTGTTTTTT.